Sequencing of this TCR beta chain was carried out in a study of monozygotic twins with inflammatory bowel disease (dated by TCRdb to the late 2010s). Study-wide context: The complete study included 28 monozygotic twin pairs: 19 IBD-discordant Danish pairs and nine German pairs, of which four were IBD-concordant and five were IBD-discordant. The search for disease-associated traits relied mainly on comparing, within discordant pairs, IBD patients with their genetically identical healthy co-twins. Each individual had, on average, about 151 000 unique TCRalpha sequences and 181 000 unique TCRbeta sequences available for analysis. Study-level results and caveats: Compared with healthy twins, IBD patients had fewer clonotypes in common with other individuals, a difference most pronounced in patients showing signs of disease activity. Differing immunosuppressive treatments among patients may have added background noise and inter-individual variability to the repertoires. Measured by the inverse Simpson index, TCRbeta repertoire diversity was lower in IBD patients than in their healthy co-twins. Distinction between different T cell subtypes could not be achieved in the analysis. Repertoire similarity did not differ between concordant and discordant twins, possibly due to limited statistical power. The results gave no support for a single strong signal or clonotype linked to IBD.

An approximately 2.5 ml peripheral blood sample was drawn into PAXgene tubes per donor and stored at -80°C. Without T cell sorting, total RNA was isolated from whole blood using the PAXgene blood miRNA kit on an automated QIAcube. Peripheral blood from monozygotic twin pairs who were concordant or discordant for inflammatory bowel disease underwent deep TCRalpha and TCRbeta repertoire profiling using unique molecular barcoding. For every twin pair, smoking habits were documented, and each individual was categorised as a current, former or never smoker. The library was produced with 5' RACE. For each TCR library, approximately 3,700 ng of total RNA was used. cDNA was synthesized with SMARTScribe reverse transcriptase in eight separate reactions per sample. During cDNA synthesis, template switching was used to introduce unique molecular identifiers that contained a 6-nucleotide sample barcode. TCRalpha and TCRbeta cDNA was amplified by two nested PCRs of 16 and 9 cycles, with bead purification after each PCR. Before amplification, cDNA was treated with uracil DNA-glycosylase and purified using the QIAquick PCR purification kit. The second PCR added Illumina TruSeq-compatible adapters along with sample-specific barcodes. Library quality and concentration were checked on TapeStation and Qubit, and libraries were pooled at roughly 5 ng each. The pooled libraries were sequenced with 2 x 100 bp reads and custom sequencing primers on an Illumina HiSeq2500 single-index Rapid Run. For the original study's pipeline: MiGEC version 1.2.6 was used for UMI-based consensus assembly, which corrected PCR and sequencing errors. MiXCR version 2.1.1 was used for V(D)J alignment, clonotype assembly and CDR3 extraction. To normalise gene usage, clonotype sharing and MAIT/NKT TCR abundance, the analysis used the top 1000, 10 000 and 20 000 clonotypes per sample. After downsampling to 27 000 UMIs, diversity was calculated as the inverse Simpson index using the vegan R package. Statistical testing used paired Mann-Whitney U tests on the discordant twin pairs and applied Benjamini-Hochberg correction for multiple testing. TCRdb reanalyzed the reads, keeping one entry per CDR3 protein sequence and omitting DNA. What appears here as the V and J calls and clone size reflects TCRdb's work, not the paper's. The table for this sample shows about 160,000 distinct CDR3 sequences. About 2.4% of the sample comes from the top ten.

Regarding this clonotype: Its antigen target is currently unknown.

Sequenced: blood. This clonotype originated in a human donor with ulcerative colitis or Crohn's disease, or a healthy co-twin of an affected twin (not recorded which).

CDR3 region: CASSWDREAGELFF. The V gene is TRBV2 and the J gene is TRBJ2-2; with no DNA, the TCRdb D assignment of TRBD1 cannot be verified. Taken from cysteine to phenylalanine, the CDR3 has 14 residues. DNA for this receptor is not on file. Via the germline V gene, CDR1 is SNHLY and CDR2 FYNNEI.